These T cell receptor beta chains were read from a single sample in a study of blood T cell repertoires in COVID-19. Using immunoSEQ multiplex PCR, the repertoire was profiled, and TCRdb retains in-frame clones only, with some absent. There are 140,000 or so clones in the sample; 60% to 85% occur only once, and around 1.8% lies in the top ten. The sequenced material came from peripheral blood. Receptor source: a woman in her sixties or seventies with acute or convalescent COVID-19. The conserved cysteine and the conserved F or W are not part of the CDR3 here. The D gene is left open where the match is weak.

d_gene: -
v_gene: TRBV6-5
j_gene: TRBJ1-5
CDR3aa: ASSSSRGWPQH

d_gene: TRBD2
v_gene: TRBV7-9
j_gene: TRBJ2-1
CDR3aa: ASSPPGGNEQF

d_gene: TRBD1
v_gene: TRBV2
j_gene: TRBJ2-7
CDR3aa: ASSVQGVGVEQY

d_gene: TRBD2
v_gene: TRBV19
j_gene: TRBJ2-1
CDR3aa: ASTPSGRAYNEQF

d_gene: -
v_gene: TRBV7-9
j_gene: TRBJ2-6
CDR3aa: ASSSTPTAPH

d_gene: -
v_gene: TRBV7-7
j_gene: TRBJ1-4
CDR3aa: ASSLVQGEKLF

d_gene: -
v_gene: TRBV15
j_gene: TRBJ2-2
CDR3aa: ATSRELTGELF

d_gene: -
v_gene: TRBV21-1
j_gene: TRBJ2-2
CDR3aa: ASSKAVLVAGGPSGPGELF

d_gene: TRBD1
v_gene: TRBV3-1/TRBV3-2
j_gene: TRBJ1-4
CDR3aa: ASSFWDVVQGHEKLF

d_gene: TRBD2
v_gene: TRBV15
j_gene: TRBJ2-5
CDR3aa: ATRTATSAAETQY

d_gene: -
v_gene: TRBV13
j_gene: TRBJ1-1
CDR3aa: ASSPPGAEAF

d_gene: -
v_gene: TRBV3-1/TRBV3-2
j_gene: TRBJ1-1
CDR3aa: ATLEGQRAF

d_gene: TRBD1
v_gene: TRBV7-8
j_gene: TRBJ2-7
CDR3aa: ASSPRDRGYEQY

d_gene: TRBD1
v_gene: TRBV4-1
j_gene: TRBJ1-1
CDR3aa: ASSQDGQGAVRNTEAF

d_gene: -
v_gene: TRBV30
j_gene: TRBJ1-5
CDR3aa: AWSVLNQPQH

d_gene: -
v_gene: TRBV28
j_gene: TRBJ1-1
CDR3aa: ASSAAGLGVEEAF

d_gene: -
v_gene: TRBV6-5
j_gene: TRBJ2-1
CDR3aa: ASRLGLGNEQF

d_gene: TRBD2
v_gene: TRBV28
j_gene: TRBJ2-5
CDR3aa: ASSLLGAGRETQY

d_gene: TRBD1
v_gene: TRBV30
j_gene: TRBJ1-5
CDR3aa: AWSVPGGKGNQPQH

d_gene: TRBD2
v_gene: TRBV5-1
j_gene: TRBJ2-1
CDR3aa: ASRILAGNYNEQF

d_gene: TRBD2
v_gene: TRBV18
j_gene: TRBJ2-3
CDR3aa: ASSPELAGEVPQY

d_gene: TRBD1
v_gene: TRBV6-1
j_gene: TRBJ2-1
CDR3aa: ASSEDRGLHNEQF

d_gene: -
v_gene: TRBV28
j_gene: TRBJ1-5
CDR3aa: ASSLSLAGNQPQH

d_gene: -
v_gene: TRBV6-5
j_gene: TRBJ1-5
CDR3aa: ASSYPGTAQPQH

d_gene: -
v_gene: TRBV5-1
j_gene: TRBJ2-1
CDR3aa: ASSAWKGVPSYNEQF

d_gene: TRBD1
v_gene: TRBV6-6
j_gene: TRBJ2-7
CDR3aa: ASSPDRVSYEQY

d_gene: -
v_gene: TRBV29-1
j_gene: TRBJ2-5
CDR3aa: SVDLYNQETQY

d_gene: TRBD2
v_gene: TRBV4-1
j_gene: TRBJ2-7
CDR3aa: ASSQESTSGSASYEQY

d_gene: -
v_gene: TRBV3-1/TRBV3-2
j_gene: TRBJ2-7
CDR3aa: ASSRGAWNDEQY

d_gene: TRBD1
v_gene: TRBV28
j_gene: TRBJ2-7
CDR3aa: AGSTGGTSYEQY

d_gene: -
v_gene: TRBV24-1
j_gene: TRBJ1-4
CDR3aa: ATRTLGGTNEKLF

d_gene: -
v_gene: TRBV7-9
j_gene: TRBJ1-6
CDR3aa: ASSLEPGGSPLH

d_gene: -
v_gene: TRBV6-2/TRBV6-3
j_gene: TRBJ1-5
CDR3aa: ASSHQGGGQPQH

d_gene: -
v_gene: TRBV5-5
j_gene: TRBJ1-2
CDR3aa: ASSLAGGPRGYT

d_gene: TRBD2
v_gene: TRBV10-3
j_gene: TRBJ2-1
CDR3aa: AISETLAGVYNEQF

d_gene: -
v_gene: TRBV19
j_gene: TRBJ2-3
CDR3aa: ASSIPGTDTQY

d_gene: TRBD2
v_gene: TRBV27
j_gene: TRBJ2-7
CDR3aa: ASSLGLAGYHEQY

d_gene: -
v_gene: TRBV7-9
j_gene: TRBJ2-3
CDR3aa: ASSLDIRQGGDTQY

d_gene: TRBD1
v_gene: TRBV19
j_gene: TRBJ1-4
CDR3aa: ASSMDRGREKLF

d_gene: -
v_gene: TRBV11-2
j_gene: TRBJ2-1
CDR3aa: ASSLTVTYNEQF

d_gene: -
v_gene: TRBV6-5
j_gene: TRBJ2-7
CDR3aa: ASSLQGSYEQY